This T cell receptor beta chain was found in a study of identifying expanded T cells in peripheral blood. Broader study findings: About 1.2 clones differed between technical replicates, versus around 16 and 19 over time. Roughly 2-week clone count variance significantly increased as total template count grew.

The germline V gene has CDR1 SEHNR and CDR2 FQNEAQ (reference sequence). This CDR3 contains 14 residues. Trimming pared 2 bases from V and 2 bases from J, leaving 9 bases between. The repertoire was sequenced with immunoSEQ multiplex PCR; TCRdb's copy has only in-frame clones and lacks some. Here the sample spans around 57,000 clones, around 87% being singletons. No infections or other immune events were documented during collection. About this clone: The target antigen is unknown.

The V gene is TRBV7-9, the J gene TRBJ1-2; D is unresolved. The source is a person between 18 and 70 years old in good health. Specimen: blood. This CDR3 reads CASSLNELNYGYTF. CDR3 nucleotide sequence: TGTGCCAGCAGCTTAAACGAGTTGAACTATGGCTACACCTTC.